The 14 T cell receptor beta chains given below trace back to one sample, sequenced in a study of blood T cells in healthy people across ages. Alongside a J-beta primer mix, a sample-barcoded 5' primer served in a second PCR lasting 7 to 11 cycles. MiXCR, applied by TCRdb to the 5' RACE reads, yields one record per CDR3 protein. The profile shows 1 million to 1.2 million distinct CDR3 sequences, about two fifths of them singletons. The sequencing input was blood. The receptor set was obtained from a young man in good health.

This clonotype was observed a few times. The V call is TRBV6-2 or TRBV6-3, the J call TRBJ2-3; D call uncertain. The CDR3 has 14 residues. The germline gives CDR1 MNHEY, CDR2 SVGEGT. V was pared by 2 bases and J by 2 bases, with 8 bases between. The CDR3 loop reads CASSYNLHTDTQYF. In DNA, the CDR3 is TGTGCCAGCAGTTACAACCTTCACACAGATACGCAGTATTTT.

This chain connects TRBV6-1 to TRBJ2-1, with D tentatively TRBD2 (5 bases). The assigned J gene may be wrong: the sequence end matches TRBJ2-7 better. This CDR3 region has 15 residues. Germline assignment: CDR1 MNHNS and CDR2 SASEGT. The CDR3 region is CASDKAGKSYNEQYF. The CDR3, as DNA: TGTGCCAGCGACAAAGCCGGGAAATCCTACAATGAGCAGTACTTC.

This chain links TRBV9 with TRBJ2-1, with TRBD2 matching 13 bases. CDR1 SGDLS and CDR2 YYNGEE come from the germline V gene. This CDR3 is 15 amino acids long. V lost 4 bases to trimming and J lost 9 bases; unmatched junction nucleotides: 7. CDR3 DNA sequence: TGTGCCAGCAGCACTAGCGGGGGGGCTAATCTTGAGCAGTTCTTC. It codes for CASSTSGGANLEQFF.

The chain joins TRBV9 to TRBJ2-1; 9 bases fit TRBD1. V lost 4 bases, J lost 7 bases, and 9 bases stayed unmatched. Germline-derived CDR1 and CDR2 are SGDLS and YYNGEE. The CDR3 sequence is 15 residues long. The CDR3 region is CASSTRQGGGNEQFF. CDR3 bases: TGTGCCAGCAGCACTCGACAGGGGGGAGGAAATGAGCAGTTCTTC.

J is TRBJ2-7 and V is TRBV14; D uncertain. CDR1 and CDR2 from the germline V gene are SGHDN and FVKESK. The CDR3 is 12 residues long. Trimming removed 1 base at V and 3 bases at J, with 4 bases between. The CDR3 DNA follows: TGTGCCAGCAGCCAAGTGGACTACGAGCAGTACTTC. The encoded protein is CASSQVDYEQYF.

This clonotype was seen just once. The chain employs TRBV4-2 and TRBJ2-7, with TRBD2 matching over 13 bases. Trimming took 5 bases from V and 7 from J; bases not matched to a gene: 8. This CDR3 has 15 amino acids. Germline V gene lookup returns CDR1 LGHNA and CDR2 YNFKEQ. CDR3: CASSEGTSGDNEQYF. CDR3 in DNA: TGTGCCAGCAGCGAAGGGACTAGCGGGGACAATGAGCAGTACTTC.

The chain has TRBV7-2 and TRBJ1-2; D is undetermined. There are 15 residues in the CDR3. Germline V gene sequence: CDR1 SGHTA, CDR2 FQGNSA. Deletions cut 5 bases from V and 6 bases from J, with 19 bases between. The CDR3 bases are TGTGCCAGCAGCCGAACCCGTGAGGGATACCATGGCTACACCTTC. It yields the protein CASSRTREGYHGYTF.

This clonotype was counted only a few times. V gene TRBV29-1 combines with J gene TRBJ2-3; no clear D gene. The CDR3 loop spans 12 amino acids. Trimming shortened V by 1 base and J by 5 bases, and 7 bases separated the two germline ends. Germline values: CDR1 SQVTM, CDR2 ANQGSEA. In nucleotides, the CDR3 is TGCAGCGTTGAAGGGGATCGAGATACGCAGTATTTT. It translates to CSVEGDRDTQYF.

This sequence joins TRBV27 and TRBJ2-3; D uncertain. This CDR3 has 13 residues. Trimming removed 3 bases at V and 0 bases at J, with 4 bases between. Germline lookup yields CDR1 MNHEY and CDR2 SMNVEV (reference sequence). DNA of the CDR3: TGTGCCAGCAGTTTCTACAGCACAGATACGCAGTATTTT. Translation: CASSFYSTDTQYF.

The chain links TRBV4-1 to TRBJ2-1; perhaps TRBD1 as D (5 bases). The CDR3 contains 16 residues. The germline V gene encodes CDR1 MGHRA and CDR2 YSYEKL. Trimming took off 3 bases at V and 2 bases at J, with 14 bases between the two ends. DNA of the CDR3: TGCGCCAGCAGCCACAGGGAACCCGGCACCTACAATGAGCAGTTCTTC. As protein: CASSHREPGTYNEQFF.

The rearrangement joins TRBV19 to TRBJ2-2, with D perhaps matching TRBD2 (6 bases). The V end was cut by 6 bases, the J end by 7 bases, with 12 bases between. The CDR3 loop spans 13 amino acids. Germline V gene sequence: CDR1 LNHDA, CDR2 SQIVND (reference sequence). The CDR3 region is CASRTRGNGELFF. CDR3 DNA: TGTGCCAGTAGGACCCGGGGGAACGGGGAGCTGTTTTTT.

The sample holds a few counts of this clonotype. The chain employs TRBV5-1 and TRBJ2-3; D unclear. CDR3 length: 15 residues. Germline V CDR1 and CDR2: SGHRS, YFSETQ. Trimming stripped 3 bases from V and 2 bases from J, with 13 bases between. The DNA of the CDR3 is TGCGCCAGCAGCTCGGAACCTCAAAACACAGATACGCAGTATTTT. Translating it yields CASSSEPQNTDTQYF.

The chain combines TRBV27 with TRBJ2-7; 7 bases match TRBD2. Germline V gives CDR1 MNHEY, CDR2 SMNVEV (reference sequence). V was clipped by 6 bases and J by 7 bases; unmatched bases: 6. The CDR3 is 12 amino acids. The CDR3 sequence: CASSRNGGEQYF. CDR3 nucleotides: TGTGCCAGCAGCCGAAACGGGGGGGAGCAGTACTTC.

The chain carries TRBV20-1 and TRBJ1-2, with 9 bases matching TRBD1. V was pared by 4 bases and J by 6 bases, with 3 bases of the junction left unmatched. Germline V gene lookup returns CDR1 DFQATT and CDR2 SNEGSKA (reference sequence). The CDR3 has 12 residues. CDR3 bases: TGCAGTGCTAACAGGGGGCGAGATGGCTACACCTTC. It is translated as CSANRGRDGYTF.